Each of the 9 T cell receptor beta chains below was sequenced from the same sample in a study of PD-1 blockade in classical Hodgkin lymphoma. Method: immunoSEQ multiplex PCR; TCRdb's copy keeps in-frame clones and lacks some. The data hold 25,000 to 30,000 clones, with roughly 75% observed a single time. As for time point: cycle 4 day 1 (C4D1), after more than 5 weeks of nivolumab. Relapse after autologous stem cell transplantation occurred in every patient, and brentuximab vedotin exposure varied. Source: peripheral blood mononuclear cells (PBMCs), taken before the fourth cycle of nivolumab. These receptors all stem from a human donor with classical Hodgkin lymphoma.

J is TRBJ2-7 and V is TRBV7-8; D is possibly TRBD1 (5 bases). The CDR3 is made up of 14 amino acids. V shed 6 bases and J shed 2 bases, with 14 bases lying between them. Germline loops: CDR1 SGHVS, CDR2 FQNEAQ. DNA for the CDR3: TGTGCCAGCAGATCAAAACAAGGGGCCTACGAGCAGTACTTC. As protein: CASRSKQGAYEQYF.

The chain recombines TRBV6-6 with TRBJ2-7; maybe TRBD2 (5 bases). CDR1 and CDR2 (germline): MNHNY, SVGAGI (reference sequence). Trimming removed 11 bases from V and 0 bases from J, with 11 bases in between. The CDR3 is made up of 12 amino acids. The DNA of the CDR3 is TGTGCCTGCGGGCCGGACTCCTACGAGCAGTACTTC. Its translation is CACGPDSYEQYF.

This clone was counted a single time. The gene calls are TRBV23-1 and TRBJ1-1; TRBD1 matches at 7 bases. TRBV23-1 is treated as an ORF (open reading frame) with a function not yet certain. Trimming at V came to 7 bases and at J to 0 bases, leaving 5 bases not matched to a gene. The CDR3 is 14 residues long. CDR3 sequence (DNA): TGCGCCAGCACCAGGACAGGTGTGAACACTGAAGCTTTCTTT. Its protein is CASTRTGVNTEAFF.

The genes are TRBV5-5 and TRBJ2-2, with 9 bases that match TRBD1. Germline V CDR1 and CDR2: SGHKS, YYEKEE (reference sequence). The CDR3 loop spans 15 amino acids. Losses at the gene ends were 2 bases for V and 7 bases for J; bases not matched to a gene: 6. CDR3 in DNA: TGTGCCAGCAGCTTACAGGGGGCAATGGGCGGGGAGCTGTTTTTT. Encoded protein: CASSLQGAMGGELFF. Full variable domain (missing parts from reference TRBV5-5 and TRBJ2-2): DAGVTQSPTHLIKTRGQQVTLRCSPISGHKSVSWYQQVLGQGPQFIFQYYEKEERGRGNFPDRFSARQFPNYSSELNVNALLLGDSALYLCASSLQGAMGGELFFGEGSRLTVL.

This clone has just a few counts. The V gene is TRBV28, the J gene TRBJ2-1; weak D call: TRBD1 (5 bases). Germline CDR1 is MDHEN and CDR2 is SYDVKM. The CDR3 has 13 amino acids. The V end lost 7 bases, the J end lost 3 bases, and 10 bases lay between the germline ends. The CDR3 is CASNPDSYNEQFF. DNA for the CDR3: TGTGCCAGCAACCCCGACAGCTACAATGAGCAGTTCTTC.

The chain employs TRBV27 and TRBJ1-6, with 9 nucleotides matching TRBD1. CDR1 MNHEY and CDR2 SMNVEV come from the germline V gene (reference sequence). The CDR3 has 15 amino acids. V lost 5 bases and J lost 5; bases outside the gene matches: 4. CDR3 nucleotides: TGTGCCAGCAGTAAACGACAGGGGGATAATTCACCCCTCCACTTT. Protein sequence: CASSKRQGDNSPLHF.

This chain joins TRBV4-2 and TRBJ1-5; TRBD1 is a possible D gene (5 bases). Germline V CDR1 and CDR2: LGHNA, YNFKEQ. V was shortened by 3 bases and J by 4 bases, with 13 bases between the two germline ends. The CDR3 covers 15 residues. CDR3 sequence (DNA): TGTGCCAGCAGCCAGGGTCCAGGGTGGAATCAGCCCCAGCATTTT. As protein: CASSQGPGWNQPQHF.

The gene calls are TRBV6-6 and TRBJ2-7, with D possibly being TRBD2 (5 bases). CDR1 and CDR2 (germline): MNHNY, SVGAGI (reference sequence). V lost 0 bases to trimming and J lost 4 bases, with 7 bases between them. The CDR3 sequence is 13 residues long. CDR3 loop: CASSYSRGYEQYF. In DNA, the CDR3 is TGTGCCAGCAGTTACTCCCGGGGATACGAGCAGTACTTC.

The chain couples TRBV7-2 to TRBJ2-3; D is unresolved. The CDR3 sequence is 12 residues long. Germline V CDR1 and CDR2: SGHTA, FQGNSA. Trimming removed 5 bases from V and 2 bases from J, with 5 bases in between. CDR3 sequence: CASSTLTDTQYF. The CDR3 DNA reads TGTGCCAGCAGCACCCTCACAGATACGCAGTATTTT.